One and the same sample provided the 2 T cell receptor beta chains below, sequenced in a study of blood T cell repertoires in COVID-19. Measured with immunoSEQ multiplex PCR; TCRdb has only the in-frame clones, and not every one. The sample consists of roughly 150,000 clones, 75% to 90% of them appearing once. Input material: peripheral blood. Receptors were obtained from a human donor in a cohort sampled during active COVID-19.

A note on this clone: Distinct nucleotide sequences in the sample also encode this CDR3. The rearrangement joins TRBV5-6 to TRBJ2-1; D not resolved. V dropped 2 bases and J dropped 6 bases, with 3 bases sitting between them. The CDR3 spans 11 residues. CDR1 and CDR2 from the germline V gene are SGHDT and YYEEEE. The CDR3 here is CASSFLNEQFF. CDR3 in DNA: TGTGCCAGCAGCTTCCTCAATGAGCAGTTCTTC.

This rearrangement joins TRBV29-1 to TRBJ2-1, with D tentatively TRBD2 (5 bases). The V gene lost 4 bases and the J gene lost 5 bases, with 12 bases spanning the gap. CDR1 is SQVTM, CDR2 ANQGSEA, per germline. This CDR3 region has 13 residues. The CDR3 loop is CSVAVARNNEQFF. CDR3 DNA: TGCAGCGTTGCTGTAGCGAGAAACAATGAGCAGTTCTTC.